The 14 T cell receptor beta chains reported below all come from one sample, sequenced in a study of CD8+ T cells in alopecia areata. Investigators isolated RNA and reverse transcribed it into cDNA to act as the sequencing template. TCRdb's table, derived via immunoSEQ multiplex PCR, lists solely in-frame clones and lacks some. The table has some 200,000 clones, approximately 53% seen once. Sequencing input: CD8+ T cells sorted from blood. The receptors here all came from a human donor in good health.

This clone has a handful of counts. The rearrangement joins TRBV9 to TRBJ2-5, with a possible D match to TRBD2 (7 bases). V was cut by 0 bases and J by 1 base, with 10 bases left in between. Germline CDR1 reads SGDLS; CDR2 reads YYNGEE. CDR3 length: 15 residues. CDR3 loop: CASSVAGGSQETQYF. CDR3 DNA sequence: TGTGCCAGCAGCGTAGCGGGGGGCAGCCAAGAGACCCAGTACTTC.

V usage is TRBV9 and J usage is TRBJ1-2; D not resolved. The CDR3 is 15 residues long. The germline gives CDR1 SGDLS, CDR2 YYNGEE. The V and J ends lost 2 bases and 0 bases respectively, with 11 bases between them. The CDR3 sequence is CASSVEAATNYGYTF. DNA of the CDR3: TGTGCCAGCAGCGTCGAAGCAGCTACTAACTATGGCTACACCTTC.

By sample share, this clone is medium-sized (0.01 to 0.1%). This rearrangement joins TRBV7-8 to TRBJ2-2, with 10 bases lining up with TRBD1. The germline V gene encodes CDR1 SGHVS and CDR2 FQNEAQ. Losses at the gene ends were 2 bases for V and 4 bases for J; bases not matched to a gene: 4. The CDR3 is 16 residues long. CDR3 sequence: CASSLTGTGATGELFF. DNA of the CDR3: TGTGCCAGCAGCTTAACTGGGACAGGGGCCACCGGGGAGCTGTTTTTT.

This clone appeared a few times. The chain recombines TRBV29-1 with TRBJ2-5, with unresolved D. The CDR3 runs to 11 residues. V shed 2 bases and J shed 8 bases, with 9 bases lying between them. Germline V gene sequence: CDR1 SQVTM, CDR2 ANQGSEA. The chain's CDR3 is CSVERKSTQYF. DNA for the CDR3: TGCAGCGTTGAAAGGAAAAGTACCCAGTACTTC.

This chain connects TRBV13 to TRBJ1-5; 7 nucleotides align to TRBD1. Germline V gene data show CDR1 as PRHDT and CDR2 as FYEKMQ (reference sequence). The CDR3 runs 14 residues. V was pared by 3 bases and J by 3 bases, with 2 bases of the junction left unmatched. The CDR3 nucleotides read TGTGCCAGCAGCTTTGGGACAGACAATCAGCCCCAGCATTTT. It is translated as CASSFGTDNQPQHF.

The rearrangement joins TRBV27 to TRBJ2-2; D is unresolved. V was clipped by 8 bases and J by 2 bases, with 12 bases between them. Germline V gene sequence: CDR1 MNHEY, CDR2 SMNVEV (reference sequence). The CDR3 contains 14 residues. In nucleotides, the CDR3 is TGTGCCAGCTCTTCACAGCCCAACACCGGGGAGCTGTTTTTT. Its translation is CASSSQPNTGELFF.

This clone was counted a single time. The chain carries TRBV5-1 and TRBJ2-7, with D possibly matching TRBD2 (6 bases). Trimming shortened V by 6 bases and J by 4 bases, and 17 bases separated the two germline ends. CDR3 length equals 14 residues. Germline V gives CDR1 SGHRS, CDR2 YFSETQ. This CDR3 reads CASMPDYQGYEQYF. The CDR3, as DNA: TGCGCCAGCATGCCGGACTACCAAGGGTACGAGCAGTACTTC.

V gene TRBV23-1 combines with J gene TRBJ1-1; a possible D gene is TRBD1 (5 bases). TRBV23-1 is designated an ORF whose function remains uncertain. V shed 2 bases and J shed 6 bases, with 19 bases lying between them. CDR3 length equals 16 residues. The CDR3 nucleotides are TGCGCCAGCAGTCAACCCTCGGACCGCCGGGGGGCTGAAGCTTTCTTT. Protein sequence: CASSQPSDRRGAEAFF.

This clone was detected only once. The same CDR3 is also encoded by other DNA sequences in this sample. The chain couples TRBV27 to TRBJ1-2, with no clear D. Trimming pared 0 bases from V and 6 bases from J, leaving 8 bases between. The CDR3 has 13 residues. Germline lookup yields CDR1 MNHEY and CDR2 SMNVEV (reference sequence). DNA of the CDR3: TGTGCCAGCAGTTTATCGGGAGGGAATGGCTACACCTTC. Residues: CASSLSGGNGYTF.

The CDR3 sequence: CASSQAVGVQETQYF. DNA for the CDR3: TGCGCCAGCAGCCAAGCTGTGGGCGTTCAAGAGACCCAGTACTTC. This rearrangement joins TRBV4-1 to TRBJ2-5; D unclear. The CDR3 covers 15 residues. Trimming shortened V by 1 base and J by 2 bases, and 11 bases separated the two germline ends. Germline V gene sequence: CDR1 MGHRA, CDR2 YSYEKL.

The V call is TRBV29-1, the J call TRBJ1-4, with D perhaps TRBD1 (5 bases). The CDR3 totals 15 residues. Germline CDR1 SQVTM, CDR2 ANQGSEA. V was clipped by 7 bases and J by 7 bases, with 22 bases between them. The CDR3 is CSALLGLPGGEKLFF. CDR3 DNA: TGCAGCGCCCTGCTGGGACTTCCCGGGGGTGAAAAACTGTTTTTT.

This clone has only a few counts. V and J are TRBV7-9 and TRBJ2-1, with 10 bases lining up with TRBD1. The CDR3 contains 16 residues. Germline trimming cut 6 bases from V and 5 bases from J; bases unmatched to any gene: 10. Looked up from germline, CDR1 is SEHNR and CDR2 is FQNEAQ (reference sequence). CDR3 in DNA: TGTGCCAGCAGACCCTCTCCGGGACAGGGGAACAATGAGCAGTTCTTC. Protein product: CASRPSPGQGNNEQFF.

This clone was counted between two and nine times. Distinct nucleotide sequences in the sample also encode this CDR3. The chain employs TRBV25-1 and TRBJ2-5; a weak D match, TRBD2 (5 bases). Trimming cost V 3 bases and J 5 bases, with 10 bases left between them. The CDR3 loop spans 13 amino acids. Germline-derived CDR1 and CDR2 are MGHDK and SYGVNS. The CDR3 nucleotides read TGTGCCAGCAGTGACCCCCCGGGGGAGACCCAGTACTTC. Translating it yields CASSDPPGETQYF.

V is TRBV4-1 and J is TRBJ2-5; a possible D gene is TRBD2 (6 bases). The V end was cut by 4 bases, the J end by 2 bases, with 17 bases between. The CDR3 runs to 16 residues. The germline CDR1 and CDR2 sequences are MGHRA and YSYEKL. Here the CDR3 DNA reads TGCGCCAGCAGCCCCGCGGGAACAGGTTCGCAAGAGACCCAGTACTTC. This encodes CASSPAGTGSQETQYF.